This TCR beta chain was sequenced in a study of technical replicates of blood from a handful of donors. CDR1 is SGHTA, CDR2 FQGNSA, per germline. The J segment lost 1 base and the V segment lost 5 bases, leaving 7 bases of the junction unmatched. CDR3 length equals 17 residues. Here immunoSEQ multiplex PCR was the method, and the copy in TCRdb shows in-frame clones only, minus some. The data contain tens of thousands of clones, about 95% of them singletons. The sequenced material came from PBMCs. The genes are TRBV7-2 and TRBJ2-7, with 14 bases identical to TRBD2. This TCR was recovered from a human donor in good health. Some clones in this sample may be carry-over from other donors' samples. In nucleotides, the CDR3 is TGTGCCAGCAGCGAGGGGACTAGCGGGGGACGGTCCTACGAGCAGTACTTC. This encodes CASSEGTSGGRSYEQYF.